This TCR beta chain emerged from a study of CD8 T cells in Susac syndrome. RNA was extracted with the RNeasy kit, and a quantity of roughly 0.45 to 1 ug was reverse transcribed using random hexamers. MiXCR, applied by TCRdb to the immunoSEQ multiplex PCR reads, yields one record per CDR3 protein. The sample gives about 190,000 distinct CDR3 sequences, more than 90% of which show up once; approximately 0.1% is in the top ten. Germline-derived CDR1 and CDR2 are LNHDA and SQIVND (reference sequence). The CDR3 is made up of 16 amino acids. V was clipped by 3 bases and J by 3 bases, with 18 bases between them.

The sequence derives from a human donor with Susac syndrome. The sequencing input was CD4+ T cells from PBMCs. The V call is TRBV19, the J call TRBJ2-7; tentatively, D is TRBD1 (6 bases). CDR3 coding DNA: TGTGCCAGTAGTATGCTTCGAAGACAGGAGCTCTACGAGCAGTACTTC. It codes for CASSMLRRQELYEQYF.